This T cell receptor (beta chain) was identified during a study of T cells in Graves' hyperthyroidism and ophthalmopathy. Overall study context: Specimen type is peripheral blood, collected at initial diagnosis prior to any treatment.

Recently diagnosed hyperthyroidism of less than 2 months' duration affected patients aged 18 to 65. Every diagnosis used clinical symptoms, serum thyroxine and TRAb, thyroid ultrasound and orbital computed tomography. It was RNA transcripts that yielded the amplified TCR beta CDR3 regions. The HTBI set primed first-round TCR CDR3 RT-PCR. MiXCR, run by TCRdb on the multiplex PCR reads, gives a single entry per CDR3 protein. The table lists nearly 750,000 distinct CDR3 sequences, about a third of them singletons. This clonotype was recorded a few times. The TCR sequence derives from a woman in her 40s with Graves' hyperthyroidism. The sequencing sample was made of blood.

CDR3 DNA sequence: TGCGCCAGCAGCCATCACAGGGGCGAAATAAATTCACCCCTCCACTTT. It codes for CASSHHRGEINSPLHF. V usage is TRBV4-1 and J usage is TRBJ1-6; 7 bases are a match to TRBD1. Trimming took 3 bases from V and 7 from J; bases not matched to a gene: 9. There are 16 residues in the CDR3. Germline lookup yields CDR1 MGHRA and CDR2 YSYEKL.